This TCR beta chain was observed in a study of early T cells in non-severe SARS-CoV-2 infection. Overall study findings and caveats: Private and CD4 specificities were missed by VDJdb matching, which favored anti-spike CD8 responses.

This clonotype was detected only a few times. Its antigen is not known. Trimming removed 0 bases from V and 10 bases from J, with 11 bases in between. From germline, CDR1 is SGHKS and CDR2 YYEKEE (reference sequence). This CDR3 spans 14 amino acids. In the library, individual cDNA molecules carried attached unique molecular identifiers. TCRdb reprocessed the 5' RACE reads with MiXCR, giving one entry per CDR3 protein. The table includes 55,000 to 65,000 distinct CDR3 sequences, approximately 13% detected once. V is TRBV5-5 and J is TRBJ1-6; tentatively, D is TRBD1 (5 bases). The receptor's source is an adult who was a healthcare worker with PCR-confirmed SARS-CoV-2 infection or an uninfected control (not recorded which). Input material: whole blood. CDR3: CASSLVGEDSPLHF. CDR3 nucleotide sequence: TGTGCCAGCAGCTTGGTGGGGGAGGACTCACCCCTCCACTTT.